This TCR beta chain was sequenced in a study of human T cells and chemical hapten exposure. Notes on the study in general: Expanded TCRs formed significantly more large CDR3 similarity clusters than controls. Donors' alopecia may make their immune response differ from healthy people's.

Note on this clonotype: As yet, its antigen is unknown.

One entry per CDR3 protein results from TCRdb running MiXCR on the RACE reads. The sample contains approximately 180,000 distinct CDR3 sequences, approximately 29% of which appear only once. The CDR3 sequence is 13 residues long. Trimming took off 3 bases at V and 4 bases at J, with 6 bases between the two ends. Germline V lookup: CDR1 LGHNA, CDR2 YSLEER. Sample time point: pre-sensitization, week 0. Noted treatment: therapeutic diphenylcyclopropenone sensitization with weekly scalp DPC. Donors were 18 to 70-year-old alopecia patients suitable for DPC. The sequence was collected from a woman aged 30 to 39 with alopecia areata. Some clones in this sample may be carry-over from other donors' samples. The chain recombines TRBV4-3 with TRBJ1-4, with D unresolved. The material was whole blood, obtained in connection with sensitization to the hapten diphenylcyclopropenone (DPC). The DNA of the CDR3 is TGCGCCAGCAGCCAGTATTTTAATGAAAAACTGTTTTTT. This codes for CASSQYFNEKLFF.